This T cell receptor (beta chain) was found in a study of shared clonotypes between healthy human individuals (TCRdb year 2020). In terms of the full investigation: The cohort comprised a couple of women and a few men aged 18 to 49 years. For each donor, CD4 naive and CD4 memory were each run on three plates, CD8 naive on two plates, and CD8 memory on one plate. Blood TCR repertoires of about five healthy adults were deeply sequenced to estimate repertoire size and the extent of clonotype sharing between individuals. Libraries were prepared and TCR repertoires were sequenced by different laboratories using diverse techniques, in order to increase sequencing depth and limit assay-specific biases. Between about 0.85 and 8.9 billion PBMCs per donor were obtained by leukapheresis. Study-wide conclusions, independent of this receptor: Pairwise subsampling indicated that sequencing depth was expected to affect the degree of clonotype sharing among donors. Sharing across a few donors was observed for around 4.8% of naive CD4, less than 4% of naive CD8, about 2.5% of memory CD4, and about 0.39% of memory CD8 clonotypes. Sampling was limited to blood, and TCR repertoires in tissue likely differ from TCR repertoires in blood. Clonotypes shared by all four sorted-subset donors showed higher generation probabilities than non-shared clonotypes. Because the study included only a small number of donors, the genetic and exposure-history diversity represented was limited. Naive subsets generally had larger estimated clonotype richness than memory subsets. Rarefaction of sorted-subset datasets indicated incomplete sequencing despite the large sequencing depth.

Using the deep immunoSEQ assay, multiplex PCR amplified TCR CDR3 regions from genomic DNA. For each cell subset, the extracted genomic DNA was distributed evenly across all wells of several immunoSEQ 96-well plates, and each plate served as one replicate. For sorted subsets, roughly 190 ng of genomic DNA, equivalent to around 31,000 T cell genomes, went into each replicate PCR. Purified libraries were measured with a Qubit 3.0 fluorometer, size-checked on a Bioanalyzer 2100, and measured again with the KAPA Library Quantification kit. Every immunoSEQ 96-well plate was sequenced on a separate single-read 150-cycle Illumina NextSeq 550 flow cell. Per the original workflow: Because the immunoSEQ output held only junctional sequences and lacked quality scores, the filtering could not match the filtering applied to full-length reads. To assign V/J genes and CDR3, sequences were annotated against IMGT germline references using PyIR, a Python wrapper for IgBLAST v1.9. Reads were removed for weak V/J assignments (E-value above 1e-6), missing CDR3, stop codons, out-of-frame junctions, or ambiguous translated residues. V3J clonotypes were defined as sequences sharing an identical inferred V gene, J gene, and CDR3 amino acid sequence. Percentage overlap between repertoires was calculated by dividing the number of shared unique clonotypes by the size of the smaller repertoire. RTK rarefaction, the Chao1 estimator, and Recon v2.1 estimates of unobserved clonotypes were used to assess repertoire richness. For all TCRbeta clonotypes obtained by the gDNA method from a few donors, generation probabilities were computed with OLGA. TCRdb obtained this table from immuneACCESS and retained in-frame rearrangements with V and J assigned. These tables miss some clones; where compared with another copy, unresolved V genes account for less than half of the shortfall, and the remainder is unexplained. V and J calls and clone size are copied from that table; D and trimming were computed from the DNA. Present in this sample are about 2,200,000 clones, 93% of which were seen just once. The ten largest clones represent about 1.8% of the sample.

Spanning cysteine to phenylalanine, the CDR3 consists of 16 amino acids. Solely the CDR3 DNA is kept, with 48 bases framed from the first base. In the germline V gene (reference sequence), CDR1 corresponds to SEHNR and CDR2 to FQNEAQ. V ends up 2 bases short and J 1 base short, with an unmatched junction base count of 4. On this clone: Its antigen is not yet known. Per-base quality was not reported, and no clone a single base away is much larger than it.

For the CD8 naive samples, CD45RO-negative cells were positively selected for CCR7, yielding a CD45RA+CCR7+ population from which TemRA cells were excluded. The donors were healthy, HIV-negative adults who had no recently reported acute infections or vaccinations. Every donor was a Caucasian adult living in Nashville, Tennessee, USA. Blood was collected by leukapheresis, and PBMCs were isolated by Ficoll-Histopaque density gradient centrifugation and then cryopreserved in liquid nitrogen vapor phase. Purity and quantity of every magnetically sorted T cell population were checked by analytical flow cytometry. Genomic DNA was isolated from each sorted fraction and quantified by UV absorbance on a Nanodrop 2000c.

The sequence is built from TRBV7-9 and TRBJ1-4, and TRBD1 matches 7 of the central bases. Sequencing was carried out using naive CD8+ T cells from PBMCs. This specimen's cell subset or site label, per the study, means: CD45RA+CCR7+. The receptor was derived from a man between 18 and 29 years old in good health. Some clones in this sample may be carry-over from other donors' samples. The DNA is TGTGCCAGCAGCTTAATGCGGGACAGAACTAATGAAAAACTGTTTTTT. Its protein reads: CASSLMRDRTNEKLFF.